The rows below give T cell receptor beta chains drawn from one sample of a study of cytomegalovirus exposure and HLA in healthy donors. TCRdb keeps only in-frame clones here, not all; method: immunoSEQ multiplex PCR. The sample includes 120,000 or so clones, 17% seen only once; the top ten take approximately 2.9%. The sample comprised PBMCs. These receptors came from a female donor in good health and CMV-seropositive. The CDR3 runs from the conserved cysteine through the conserved F or W. A D gene is named only where the DNA matches it firmly. A row's size may be missing; if present it is once, few, many or a size class.

>few|NA|TRBV7-2|TRBJ2-7
CASSLGGGTVREQYF
TGTGCCAGCAGCTTAGGGGGCGGGACGGTGAGAGAGCAGTACTTC
>NA|NA|TRBV6-1|TRBJ1-1
CASSLRGIGNTEAFF
TGTGCCAGCAGCCTCAGGGGAATCGGTAACACTGAAGCTTTCTTT
>few|TRBD1|TRBV2|TRBJ2-5
CASTTGGETQYF
TGTGCCAGCACAACAGGGGGAGAGACCCAGTACTTC
>few|NA|TRBV9|TRBJ2-2
CASSVGWRVKANTGELFF
TGTGCCAGCAGCGTAGGGTGGCGGGTTAAAGCGAACACCGGGGAGCTGTTTTTT
>NA|NA|TRBV27|TRBJ1-1
CASSPADGNTEAFF
TGTGCCAGCAGTCCAGCGGACGGGAACACTGAAGCTTTCTTT
>few|NA|TRBV30|TRBJ1-5
CAWGTLTSNQPQHF
TGTGCCTGGGGGACACTTACTAGCAATCAGCCCCAGCATTTT
>NA|NA|TRBV30|TRBJ1-5
CAWSVQGDQPQHF
TGTGCCTGGAGTGTACAGGGTGACCAGCCCCAGCATTTT
>NA|NA|TRBV7-9|TRBJ2-3
CASPQISGGPTDTQYF
TGTGCCAGTCCCCAAATCTCGGGGGGCCCCACAGATACGCAGTATTTT
>NA|NA|TRBV16|TRBJ2-3
CASSQLVRGTSTDTQYF
TGTGCCAGCAGCCAATTGGTCAGGGGGACTAGCACAGATACGCAGTATTTT
>few|TRBD1|TRBV27|TRBJ1-2
CASSSSWDRGPYGYTF
TGTGCCAGCAGTTCTTCCTGGGACAGGGGTCCCTATGGCTACACCTTC
>few|TRBD1|TRBV27|TRBJ2-7
CASTYSAGQGASYEQYF
TGTGCCAGCACCTACTCGGCGGGACAGGGGGCAAGCTACGAGCAGTACTTC
>NA|NA|TRBV5-1|TRBJ2-2
CASSLEGLTYTGELFF
TGCGCCAGCAGCTTGGAAGGACTTACCTACACCGGGGAGCTGTTTTTT
>NA|TRBD2|TRBV4-3|TRBJ2-2
CASSTELATGELFF
TGCGCCAGCAGCACCGAACTAGCGACCGGGGAGCTGTTTTTT
>few|NA|TRBV5-6|TRBJ2-6
CASSLVHGTGANVLTF
TGTGCCAGCAGCTTAGTTCATGGCACCGGGGCCAACGTCCTGACTTTC
>few|TRBD1|TRBV7-9|TRBJ1-1
CASSPGGRTEAFF
TGTGCCAGCAGCCCAGGGGGCCGGACTGAAGCTTTCTTT
>few|NA|TRBV7-9|TRBJ1-2
CASRYHRDDYGYTF
TGTGCCAGCAGGTACCACAGGGATGACTATGGCTACACCTTC
>NA|NA|TRBV7-8|TRBJ1-1
CASSSNLRAEAFF
TGTGCCAGCAGCTCCAACTTGAGGGCGGAAGCTTTCTTT
>few|TRBD2|TRBV7-8|TRBJ2-1
CASSLARGGAYNEQFF
TGTGCCAGCAGCTTAGCGCGCGGGGGGGCCTACAATGAGCAGTTCTTC
>NA|TRBD2|TRBV27|TRBJ2-5
CASSFGGSPGETQYF
TGTGCCAGCAGTTTCGGCGGGAGTCCGGGAGAGACCCAGTACTTC
>NA|NA|TRBV9|TRBJ2-1
CASSLQLEEVEQFF
TGTGCCAGCAGCCTCCAACTAGAGGAGGTTGAGCAGTTCTTC
>NA|NA|TRBV2|TRBJ1-4
CASRRGVGNEKLFF
TGTGCCAGCCGAAGGGGCGTAGGGAATGAAAAACTGTTTTTT
>many|NA|TRBV5-5|TRBJ1-1
CASSPDGHTGNTEAFF
TGTGCCAGCAGCCCCGACGGCCACACAGGGAACACTGAAGCTTTCTTT
>few|NA|TRBV19|TRBJ2-3
CASSIGGFTDTQYF
TGTGCCAGTAGTATTGGCGGGTTCACAGATACGCAGTATTTT
>few|NA|TRBV19|TRBJ1-1
CASSRQVNTEAFF
TGTGCCAGTAGCAGACAGGTTAACACTGAAGCTTTCTTT
>few|NA|TRBV5-1|TRBJ2-1
CASSLEASAGNEQFF
TGCGCCAGCAGCTTGGAGGCTAGCGCGGGCAATGAGCAGTTCTTC